This TCR beta chain was found in a study of T cell responses to AZD1222 COVID-19 vaccine. Study findings and constraints: Only six AZD1222 recipients tested seropositive at baseline.

TCRdb's table, derived via immunoSEQ multiplex PCR, lists solely in-frame clones and lacks some. The table includes around 64,000 clones, about four fifths detected once. With regard to this clone: What it binds is not known.

Trimming shortened V by 0 bases and J by 5 bases, and 14 bases separated the two germline ends. CDR1 MNHEY and CDR2 SVGAGI come from the germline V gene. This CDR3 has 15 amino acids. This receptor was identified in an adult who received the AZD1222 COVID-19 vaccine. The sequencing here drew on peripheral blood, taken 28 days after the second AZD1222 dose. The rearrangement joins TRBV6-5 to TRBJ2-7, with D tentatively TRBD1 (5 bases). The chain's CDR3 is CASSYSGDPSDEQYF. The CDR3 DNA reads as TGTGCCAGCAGTTACTCAGGGGATCCGAGCGACGAGCAGTACTTC.